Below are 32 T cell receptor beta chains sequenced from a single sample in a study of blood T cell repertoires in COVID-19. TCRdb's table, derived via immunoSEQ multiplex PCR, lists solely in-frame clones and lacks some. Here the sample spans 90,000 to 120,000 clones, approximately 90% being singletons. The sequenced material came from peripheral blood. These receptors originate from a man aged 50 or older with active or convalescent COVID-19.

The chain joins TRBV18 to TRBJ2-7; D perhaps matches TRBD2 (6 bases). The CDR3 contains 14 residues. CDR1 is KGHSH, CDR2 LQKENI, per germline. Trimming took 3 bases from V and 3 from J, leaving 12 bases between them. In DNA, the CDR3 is TGTGCCAGCTCACCCGCGACTAGTTTCTACGAGCAGTACTTC. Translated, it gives CASSPATSFYEQYF.

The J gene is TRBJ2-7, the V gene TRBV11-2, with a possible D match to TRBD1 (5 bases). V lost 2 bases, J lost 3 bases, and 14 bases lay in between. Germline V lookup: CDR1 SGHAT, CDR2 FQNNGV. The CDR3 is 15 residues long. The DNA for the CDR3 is TGTGCCAGCAGCTTAAGGGGCTCCCCCCTCTACGAGCAGTACTTC. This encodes CASSLRGSPLYEQYF. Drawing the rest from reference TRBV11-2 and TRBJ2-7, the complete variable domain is EAGVAQSPRYKIIEKRQSVAFWCNPISGHATLYWYQQILGQGPKLLIQFQNNGVVDDSQLPKDRFSAERLKGVDSTLKIQPAKLEDSAVYLCASSLRGSPLYEQYFGPGTRLTVT.

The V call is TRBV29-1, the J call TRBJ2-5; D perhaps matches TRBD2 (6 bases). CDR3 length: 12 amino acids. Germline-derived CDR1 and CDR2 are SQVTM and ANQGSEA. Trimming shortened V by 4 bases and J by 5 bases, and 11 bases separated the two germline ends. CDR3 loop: CSVAVGRETQYF. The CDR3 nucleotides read TGCAGCGTTGCTGTAGGGAGGGAGACCCAGTACTTC.

This chain's CDR3 is CASSLPGQETQYF. CDR3 bases: TGCGCCAGCAGCCTCCCCGGCCAAGAGACCCAGTACTTC. The V gene is TRBV5-1, the J gene TRBJ2-5; no definite D call. V was shortened by 4 bases and J by 1 base, with 8 bases between the two germline ends. Germline CDR1 is SGHRS and CDR2 is YFSETQ. This CDR3 is built from 13 residues.

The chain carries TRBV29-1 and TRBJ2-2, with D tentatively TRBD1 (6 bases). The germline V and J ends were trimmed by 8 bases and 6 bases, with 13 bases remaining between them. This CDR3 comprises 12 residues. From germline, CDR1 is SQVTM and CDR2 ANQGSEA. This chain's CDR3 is CSTTQGPGELFF. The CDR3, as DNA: TGCAGCACTACACAGGGTCCCGGGGAGCTGTTTTTT.

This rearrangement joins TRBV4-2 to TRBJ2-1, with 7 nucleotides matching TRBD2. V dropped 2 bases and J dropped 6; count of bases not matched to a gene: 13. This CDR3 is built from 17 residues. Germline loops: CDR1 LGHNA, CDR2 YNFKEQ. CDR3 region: CASSQFKAGDISNEQFF. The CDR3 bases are TGTGCCAGCAGCCAATTTAAGGCGGGAGACATTAGCAATGAGCAGTTCTTC.

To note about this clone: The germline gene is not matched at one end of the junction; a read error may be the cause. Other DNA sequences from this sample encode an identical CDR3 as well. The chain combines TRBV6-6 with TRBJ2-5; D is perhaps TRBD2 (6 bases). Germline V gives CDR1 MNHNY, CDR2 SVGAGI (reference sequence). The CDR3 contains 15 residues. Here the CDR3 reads CASRPRRGIQETQYF. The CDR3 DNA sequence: TGTGCCAGCAGGCCACGGCGGGGAATACAAGAGACTCAGTACTTC.

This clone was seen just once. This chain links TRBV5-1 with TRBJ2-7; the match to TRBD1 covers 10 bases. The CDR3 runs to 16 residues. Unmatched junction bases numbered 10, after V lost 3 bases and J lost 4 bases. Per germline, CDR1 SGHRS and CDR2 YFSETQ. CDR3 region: CASSSGPGQGSYEQYF. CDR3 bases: TGCGCCAGCAGCTCTGGACCGGGACAGGGGTCATACGAGCAGTACTTC.

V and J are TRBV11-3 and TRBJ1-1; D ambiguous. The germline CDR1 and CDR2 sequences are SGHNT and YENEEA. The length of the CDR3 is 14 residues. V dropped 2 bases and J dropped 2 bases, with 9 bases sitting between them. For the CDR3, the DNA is TGTGCCAGCAGCTTAAGCGGCGGCAACACTGAAGCTTTCTTT. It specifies CASSLSGGNTEAFF. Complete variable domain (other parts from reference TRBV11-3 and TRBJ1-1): EAGVVQSPRYKIIEKKQPVAFWCNPISGHNTLYWYLQNLGQGPELLIRYENEEAVDDSQLPKDRFSAERLKGVDSTLKIQPAELGDSAVYLCASSLSGGNTEAFFGQGTRLTVV.

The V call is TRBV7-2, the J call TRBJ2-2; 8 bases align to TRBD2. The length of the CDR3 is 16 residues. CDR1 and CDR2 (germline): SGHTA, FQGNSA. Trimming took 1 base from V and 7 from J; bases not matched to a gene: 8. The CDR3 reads CASSLGREGRGGELFF. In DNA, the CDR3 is TGTGCCAGCAGCTTAGGCCGGGAGGGCCGGGGCGGGGAGCTGTTTTTT.

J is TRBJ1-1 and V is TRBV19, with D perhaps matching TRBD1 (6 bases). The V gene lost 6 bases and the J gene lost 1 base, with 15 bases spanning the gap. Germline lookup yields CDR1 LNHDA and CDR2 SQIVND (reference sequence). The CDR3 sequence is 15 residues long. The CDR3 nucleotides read TGTGCCAGTAGCCCGACGCGGGGGGCGAACACTGAAGCTTTCTTT. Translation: CASSPTRGANTEAFF.

The CDR3 sequence is CASSLGQGVNTEAFF. Here the CDR3 DNA reads TGCGCCAGCAGCTTGGGACAGGGCGTAAATACTGAAGCTTTCTTT. V is TRBV5-1 and J is TRBJ1-1; TRBD1 matches at 7 bases. CDR3 length: 15 amino acids. V lost 0 bases to trimming and J lost 5 bases; unmatched junction nucleotides: 7. CDR1 SGHRS and CDR2 YFSETQ come from the germline V gene.

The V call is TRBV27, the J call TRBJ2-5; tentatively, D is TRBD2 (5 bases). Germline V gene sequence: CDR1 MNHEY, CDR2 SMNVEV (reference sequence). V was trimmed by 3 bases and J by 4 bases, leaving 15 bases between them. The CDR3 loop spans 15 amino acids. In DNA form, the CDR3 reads TGTGCCAGCAGTTTCTCCTCGACCGGAGGAGAGACCCAGTACTTC. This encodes CASSFSSTGGETQYF.

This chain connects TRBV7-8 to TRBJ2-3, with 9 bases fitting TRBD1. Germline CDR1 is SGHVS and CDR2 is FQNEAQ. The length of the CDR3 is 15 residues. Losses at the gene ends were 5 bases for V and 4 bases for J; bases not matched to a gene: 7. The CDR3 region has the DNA TGTGCCAGCAGCGACTCGGGACAGGGATCAGATACGCAGTATTTT. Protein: CASSDSGQGSDTQYF. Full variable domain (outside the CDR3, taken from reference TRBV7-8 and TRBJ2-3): GAGVSQSPRYKVAKRGQDVALRCDPISGHVSLFWYQQALGQGPEFLTYFQNEAQLDKSGLPSDRFFAERPEGSVSTLKIQRTQQEDSAVYLCASSDSGQGSDTQYFGPGTRLTVL.

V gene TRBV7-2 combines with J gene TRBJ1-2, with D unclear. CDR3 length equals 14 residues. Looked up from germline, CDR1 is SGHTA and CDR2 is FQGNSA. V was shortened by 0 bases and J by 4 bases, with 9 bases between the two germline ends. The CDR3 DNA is TGTGCCAGCAGCTTAGCCGGGGAGACCTATGGCTACACCTTC. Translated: CASSLAGETYGYTF.

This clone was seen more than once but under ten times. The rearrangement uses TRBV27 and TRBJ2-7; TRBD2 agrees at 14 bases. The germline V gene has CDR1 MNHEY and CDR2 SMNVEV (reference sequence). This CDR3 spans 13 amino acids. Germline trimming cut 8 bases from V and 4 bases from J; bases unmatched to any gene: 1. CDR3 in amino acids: CASGTSGSYEQYF. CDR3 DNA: TGTGCCAGCGGGACTAGCGGGAGTTACGAGCAGTACTTC.

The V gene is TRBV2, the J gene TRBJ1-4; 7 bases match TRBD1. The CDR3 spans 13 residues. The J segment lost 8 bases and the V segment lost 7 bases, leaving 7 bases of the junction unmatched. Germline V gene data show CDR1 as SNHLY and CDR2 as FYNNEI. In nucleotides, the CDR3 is TGTGCCAGCAAACGACAGGGAGGAGAAAAACTGTTTTTT. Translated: CASKRQGGEKLFF. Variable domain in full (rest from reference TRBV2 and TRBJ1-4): EPEVTQTPSHQVTQMGQEVILRCVPISNHLYFYWYRQILGQKVEFLVSFYNNEISEKSEIFDDQFSVERPDGSNFTLKIRSTKLEDSAMYFCASKRQGGEKLFFGSGTQLSVL.

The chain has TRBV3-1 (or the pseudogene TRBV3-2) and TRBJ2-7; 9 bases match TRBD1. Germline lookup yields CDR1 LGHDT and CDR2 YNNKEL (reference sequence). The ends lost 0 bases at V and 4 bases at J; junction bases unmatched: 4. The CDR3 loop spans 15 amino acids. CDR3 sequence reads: CASSQEADRGYEQYF. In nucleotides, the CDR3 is TGTGCCAGCAGCCAAGAAGCGGACAGGGGTTACGAGCAGTACTTC.

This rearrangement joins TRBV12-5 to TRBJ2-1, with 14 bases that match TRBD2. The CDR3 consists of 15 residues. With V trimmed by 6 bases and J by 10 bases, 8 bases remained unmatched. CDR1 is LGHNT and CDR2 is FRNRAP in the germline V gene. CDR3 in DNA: TGTGCTAGTGGCCTGACTAGCGGGAGGGCTCTGGAGCAGTTCTTC. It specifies CASGLTSGRALEQFF.

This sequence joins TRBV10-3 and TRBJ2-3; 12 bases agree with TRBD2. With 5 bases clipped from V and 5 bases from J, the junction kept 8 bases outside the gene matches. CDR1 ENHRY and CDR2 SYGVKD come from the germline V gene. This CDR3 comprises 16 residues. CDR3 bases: TGTGCCATCAGTCAGCTAGCGGGAGGGCTTGGAGATACGCAGTATTTT. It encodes CAISQLAGGLGDTQYF.

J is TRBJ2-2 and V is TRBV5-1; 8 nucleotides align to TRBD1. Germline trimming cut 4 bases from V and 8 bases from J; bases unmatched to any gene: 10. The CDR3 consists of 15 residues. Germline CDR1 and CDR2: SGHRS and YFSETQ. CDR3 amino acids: CASSRFDRGVGELFF. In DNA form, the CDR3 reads TGCGCCAGCAGCCGGTTCGACAGGGGCGTTGGGGAGCTGTTTTTT. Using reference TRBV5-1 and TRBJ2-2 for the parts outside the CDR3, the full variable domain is KAGVTQTPRYLIKTRGQQVTLSCSPISGHRSVSWYQQTPGQGLQFLFEYFSETQRNKGNFPGRFSGRQFSNSRSEMNVSTLELGDSALYLCASSRFDRGVGELFFGEGSRLTVL.

The CDR3 sequence: CASSLAAGGPYTQYF. Written as DNA, the CDR3 is TGTGCCAGCAGCTTGGCGGCGGGAGGGCCATATACGCAGTATTTT. V usage is TRBV7-2 and J usage is TRBJ2-3, with 9 bases identical to TRBD2. The J segment lost 7 bases and the V segment lost 3 bases, leaving 8 bases of the junction unmatched. CDR1 is SGHTA and CDR2 is FQGNSA in the germline V gene. The CDR3 consists of 15 residues.

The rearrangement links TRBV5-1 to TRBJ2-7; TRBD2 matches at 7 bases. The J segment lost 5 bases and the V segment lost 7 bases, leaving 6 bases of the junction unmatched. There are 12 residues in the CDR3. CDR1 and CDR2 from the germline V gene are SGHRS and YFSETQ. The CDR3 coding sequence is TGCGCCAGCTCGACTAGCAGCCACGAGCAGTACTTC. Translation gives CASSTSSHEQYF.

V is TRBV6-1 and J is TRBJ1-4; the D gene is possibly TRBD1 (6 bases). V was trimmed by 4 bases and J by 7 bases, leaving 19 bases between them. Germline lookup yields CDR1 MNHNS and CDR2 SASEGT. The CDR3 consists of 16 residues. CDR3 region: CASSAPEGGFREKLFF. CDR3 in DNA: TGTGCCAGCAGTGCCCCTGAGGGGGGGTTCCGTGAAAAACTGTTTTTT.

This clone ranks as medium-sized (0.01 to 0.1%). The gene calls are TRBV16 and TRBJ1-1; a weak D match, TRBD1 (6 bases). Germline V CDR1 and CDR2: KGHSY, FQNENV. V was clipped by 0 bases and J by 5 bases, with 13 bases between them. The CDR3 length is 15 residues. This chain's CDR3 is CASSQSTGLGTEAFF. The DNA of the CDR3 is TGTGCCAGCAGCCAATCAACAGGGCTGGGAACTGAAGCTTTCTTT.

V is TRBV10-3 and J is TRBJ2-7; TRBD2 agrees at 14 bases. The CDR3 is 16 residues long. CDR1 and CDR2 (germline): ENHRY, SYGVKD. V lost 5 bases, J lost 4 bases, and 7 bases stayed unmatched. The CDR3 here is CAISRGTSGSGYEQYF. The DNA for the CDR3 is TGTGCCATCAGTAGGGGGACTAGCGGGAGTGGGTACGAGCAGTACTTC.

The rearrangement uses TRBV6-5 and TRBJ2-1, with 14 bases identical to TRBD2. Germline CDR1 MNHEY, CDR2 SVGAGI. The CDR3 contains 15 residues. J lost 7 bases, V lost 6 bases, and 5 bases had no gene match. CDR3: CASRGLAGVGNEQFF. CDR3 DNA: TGTGCCAGCAGGGGACTAGCGGGAGTAGGAAATGAGCAGTTCTTC.

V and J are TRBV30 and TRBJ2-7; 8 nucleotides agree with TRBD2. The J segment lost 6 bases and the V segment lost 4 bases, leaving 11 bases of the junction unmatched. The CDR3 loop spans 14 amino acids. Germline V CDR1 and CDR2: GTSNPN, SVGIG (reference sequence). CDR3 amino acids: CAWKGSGKSREQYF. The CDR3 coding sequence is TGTGCCTGGAAGGGTAGCGGGAAATCTCGCGAGCAGTACTTC. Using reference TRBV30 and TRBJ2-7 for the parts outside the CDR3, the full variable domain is SQTIHQWPATLVQPVGSPLSLECTVEGTSNPNLYWYRQAAGRGLQLLFYSVGIGQISSEVPQNLSASRPQDRQFILSSKKLLLSDSGFYLCAWKGSGKSREQYFGPGTRLTVT.

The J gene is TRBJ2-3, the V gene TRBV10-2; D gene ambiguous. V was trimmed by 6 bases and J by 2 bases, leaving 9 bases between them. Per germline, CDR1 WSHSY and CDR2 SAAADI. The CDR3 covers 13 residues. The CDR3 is CASSGRYTDTQYF. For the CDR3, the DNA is TGCGCCAGCAGCGGCAGGTACACAGATACGCAGTATTTT.

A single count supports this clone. The CDR3 coding sequence is TGTGCCAGCAGCTTCCGACTTGCGGGGGATCAAGTGGCCAAAAACATTCAGTACTTC. Translated: CASSFRLAGDQVAKNIQYF. The chain links TRBV5-4 to TRBJ2-4; TRBD2 agrees at 7 bases. CDR3 size: 19 residues. J was trimmed by 1 base and V by 2 bases; bases with no gene match: 15. Per germline, CDR1 SGHNT and CDR2 YYREEE (reference sequence).

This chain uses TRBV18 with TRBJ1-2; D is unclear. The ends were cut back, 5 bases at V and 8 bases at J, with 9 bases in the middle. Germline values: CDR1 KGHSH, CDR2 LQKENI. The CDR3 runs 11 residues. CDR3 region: CASSSGTGYTF. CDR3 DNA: TGTGCCAGCTCAAGCGGCACAGGCTACACCTTC.

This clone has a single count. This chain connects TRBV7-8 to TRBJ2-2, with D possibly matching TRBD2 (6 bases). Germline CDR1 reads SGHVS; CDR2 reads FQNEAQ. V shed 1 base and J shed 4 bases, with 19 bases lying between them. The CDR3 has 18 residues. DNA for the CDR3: TGTGCCAGCAGCTTAGTGAGATCGGGACTCCGGCCCACCGGGGAGCTGTTTTTT. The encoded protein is CASSLVRSGLRPTGELFF.